Described below is a single T cell receptor (beta chain) sequence and its context. The junction does not match germline at one end; this may be a read error. The data were obtained in a study of T cells after yellow fever vaccination. The CDR3 has 17 amino acids. Via MiXCR, TCRdb re-called the 5' RACE reads, giving one row per CDR3 protein. The table records about 340,000 distinct CDR3 sequences, approximately 3.9% of them present only once. This sample comprised PBMCs, obtained 5 days after the yellow fever booster vaccination. The sequence was collected from a man younger than 30 who received the YFV17D yellow fever vaccine. The genes are TRBV12-3 or TRBV12-4 and TRBJ1-1, with unresolved D. CDR3 sequence: CASSSSTARIVNTGAFF. The CDR3 DNA follows: TGTGCCAGCAGTTCGAGCACCGCTAGGATCGTGAACACTGGAGCTTTCTTT.